This T cell receptor (beta chain) originates from a study of long-term antiretroviral therapy in people with HIV. With 3 bases removed from V and 2 bases from J, the gap between germline ends came to 11 bases. The CDR3 extends over 14 amino acids. Germline loops: CDR1 SGHRS, CDR2 YFSETQ. Study-wide points: Records did not include ART adherence, viral resistance or therapy changes. The study found that diversity rose after ART but stayed below transplant donor controls.

With regard to this clone: Its antigen is unidentified.

The run of the v3.0 immunoSEQ assay was at survey level. Repertoires were generated with immunoSEQ multiplex PCR, while TCRdb's copy carries only in-frame clones and drops some. Among roughly 23,000 clones listed, over 75% were seen once. The J gene is TRBJ1-2, the V gene TRBV5-1; D is perhaps TRBD1 (5 bases). Sequencing was performed on unsorted PBMCs, taken 1.8 years before starting antiretroviral therapy. This sequence was found in a woman in her 30s with HIV. The CDR3 loop is CASSSVDKNYGYTF. In nucleotides, the CDR3 is TGCGCCAGCAGCTCCGTGGACAAGAACTATGGCTACACCTTC. Full variable domain (outside the CDR3, taken from reference TRBV5-1 and TRBJ1-2): KAGVTQTPRYLIKTRGQQVTLSCSPISGHRSVSWYQQTPGQGLQFLFEYFSETQRNKGNFPGRFSGRQFSNSRSEMNVSTLELGDSALYLCASSSVDKNYGYTFGSGTRLTVV.